This T cell receptor beta chain stems from a study of T cells of healthy individuals. TCRdb ran MiXCR on the 5' RACE reads and lists one entry per CDR3 protein. The data hold around 90,000 distinct CDR3 sequences, with roughly 5% observed a single time. There are many counts of this clonotype. V gave up 0 bases and J gave up 6 bases; unmatched junction bases: 10. The CDR3 is 17 amino acids. Germline loops: CDR1 LNHNV, CDR2 YYDKDF (reference sequence). The gene calls are TRBV15 and TRBJ1-5; 8 positions match TRBD1. This receptor was obtained from a female donor in good health. CDR3 nucleotides: TGTGCCACCAGCAGAGATACGGTCGGACAGGGCTCTCAGCCCCAGCATTTT. Its protein is CATSRDTVGQGSQPQHF.